This T cell receptor (beta chain) is drawn from a study of T-cell memory formation after mild COVID-19. Study at large: Most TCR clusters belonged to a single donor.

Note on this clonotype: The antigen is not known.

MiXCR, applied by TCRdb to the 5' RACE reads, yields one record per CDR3 protein. The sample holds under 50,000 distinct CDR3 sequences; around 25% are singletons and the top ten take about 45%. Overall study results and limits: Contracting clones from day 15 to 85 had balanced CD4/CD8; later expanders favoured CD4+. Chiefly within CM and EM were the contracting CD4+ clones; CD8+ ones were within EMRA.

Germline CDR1 and CDR2: SGHRS and YFSETQ. This CDR3 has 15 amino acids. V lost 6 bases, J lost 4 bases, and 20 bases lay in between. The clonotype was recovered from a man aged 18 to 30 who had mild COVID-19 (a few samples of this study predate the infection). Cell type and time point are not known. Sequenced: PBMCs or a T cell subset sorted from them (not recorded which). The chain has TRBV5-1 and TRBJ2-7; tentatively, D is TRBD1 (5 bases). CDR3 protein: CASMQFLGRAYEQYF. CDR3 bases: TGCGCCAGCATGCAATTTTTGGGCAGGGCATACGAGCAGTACTTC.